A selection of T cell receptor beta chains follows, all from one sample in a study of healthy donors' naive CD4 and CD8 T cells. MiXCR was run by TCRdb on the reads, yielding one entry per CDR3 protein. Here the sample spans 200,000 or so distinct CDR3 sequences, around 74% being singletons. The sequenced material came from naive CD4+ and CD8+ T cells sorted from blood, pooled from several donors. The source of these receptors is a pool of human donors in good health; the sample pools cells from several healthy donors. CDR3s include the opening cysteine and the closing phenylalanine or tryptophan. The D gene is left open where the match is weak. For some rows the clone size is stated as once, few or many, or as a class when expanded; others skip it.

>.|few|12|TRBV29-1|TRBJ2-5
CSVPGLSETQYF
TGCAGCGTTCCCGGGTTGAGTGAGACCCAGTACTTC
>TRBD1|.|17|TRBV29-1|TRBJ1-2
CSVEGGTGGNTLGGYTF
TGCAGCGTTGAAGGCGGGACAGGGGGTAATACCCTTGGGGGCTACACCTTC
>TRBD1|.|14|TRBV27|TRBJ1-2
CASKSQGAVWGYTF
TGTGCCAGCAAATCTCAGGGGGCGGTCTGGGGCTACACCTTC
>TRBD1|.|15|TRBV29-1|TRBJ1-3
CSAGPGTGSGNTIYF
TGCAGCGCCGGTCCCGGGACAGGGTCTGGAAACACCATATATTTT
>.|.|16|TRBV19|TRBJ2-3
CASSIVRQRSTDTQYF
TGTGCCAGTAGTATCGTTCGGCAGAGGAGCACAGATACGCAGTATTTT
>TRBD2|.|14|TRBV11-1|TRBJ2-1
CASSFGRAYNEQFF
TGTGCCAGCAGCTTTGGGAGGGCCTACAATGAGCAGTTCTTC
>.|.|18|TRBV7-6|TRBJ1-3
CASSLGISSEDSGNTIYF
TGTGCCAGCAGCCTTGGGATCAGTTCTGAGGACTCTGGAAACACCATATATTTT
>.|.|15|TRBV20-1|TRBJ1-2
CSAMRTAVPNYGYTF
TGCAGTGCTATGAGGACGGCCGTTCCTAACTATGGCTACACCTTC
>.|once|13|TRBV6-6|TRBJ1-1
CASSHQGITEAFF
TGTGCCAGCAGTCACCAGGGTATCACTGAAGCTTTCTTT
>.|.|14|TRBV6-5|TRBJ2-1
CASSYPGALYEQFF
TGTGCCAGCAGTTACCCGGGGGCTCTGTATGAGCAGTTCTTC
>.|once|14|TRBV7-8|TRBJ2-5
CASSSRDNQETQYF
TGTGCCAGCAGCTCCCGGGACAACCAAGAGACCCAGTACTTC
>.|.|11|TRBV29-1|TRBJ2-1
CSVGRGNEQFF
TGCAGCGTTGGAAGGGGAAATGAGCAGTTCTTC
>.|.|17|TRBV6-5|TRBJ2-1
CASSYSGAGSSYNEQFF
TGTGCCAGCAGTTACTCGGGCGCGGGGAGCTCCTACAATGAGCAGTTCTTC
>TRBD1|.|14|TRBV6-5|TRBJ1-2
CASRGQDSHYGYTF
TGTGCCAGCCGTGGACAGGACTCTCACTATGGCTACACCTTC
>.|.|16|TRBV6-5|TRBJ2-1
CASSYGLGTLHNEQFF
TGTGCCAGCAGTTACGGTCTCGGGACACTACACAATGAGCAGTTCTTC
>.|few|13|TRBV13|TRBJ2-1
CASTSNPHNEQFF
TGTGCCAGCACCTCCAACCCCCACAATGAGCAGTTCTTC
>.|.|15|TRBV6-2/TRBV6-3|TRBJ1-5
CASSYSSTASQPQHF
TGTGCCAGCAGTTACTCGAGTACGGCAAGTCAACCCCAGCATTTT
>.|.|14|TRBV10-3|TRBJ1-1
CAISDYRVGTEAFF
TGTGCCATCAGTGATTACAGGGTGGGTACTGAAGCTTTCTTT
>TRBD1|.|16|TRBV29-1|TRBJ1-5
CSVLISGTESNQPQHF
TGCAGCGTTTTAATCTCCGGGACAGAAAGCAATCAGCCCCAGCATTTT
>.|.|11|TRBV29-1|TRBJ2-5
CSVDRRETQYF
TGCAGCGTTGATCGGCGGGAGACCCAGTACTTC
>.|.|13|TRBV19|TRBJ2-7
CATSDGPSYEQYF
TGTGCCACCTCAGACGGTCCCTCCTACGAGCAGTACTTC
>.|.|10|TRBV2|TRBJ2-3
CAEAGDTQYF
TGTGCCGAGGCCGGAGATACGCAGTATTTT
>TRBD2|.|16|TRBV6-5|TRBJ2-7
CASSYSSGTLSYEQYF
TGTGCCAGCAGTTACTCCAGCGGGACCCTCTCCTACGAGCAGTACTTC
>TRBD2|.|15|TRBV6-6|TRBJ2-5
CASSGTSGYQETQYF
TGTGCCAGCAGCGGGACTAGCGGATACCAAGAGACCCAGTACTTC
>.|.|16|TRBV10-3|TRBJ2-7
CASSYSLGAEAYEQYF
TGTGCCAGCAGTTACTCTTTGGGGGCAGAGGCCTACGAGCAGTACTTC
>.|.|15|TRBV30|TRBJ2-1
CAWSVGPPSYNEQFF
TGTGCCTGGAGTGTAGGGCCCCCCTCCTACAATGAGCAGTTCTTC
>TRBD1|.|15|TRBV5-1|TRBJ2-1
CASSLLQGAVNEQFF
TGCGCCAGCAGCCTGCTCCAGGGGGCCGTGAATGAGCAGTTCTTC
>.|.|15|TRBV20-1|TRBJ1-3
CSARNAKDSGNTIYF
TGCAGTGCTAGAAATGCAAAGGACTCTGGAAACACCATATATTTT
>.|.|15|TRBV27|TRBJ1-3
CASSLSVSSGNTIYF
TGTGCCAGCAGTTTATCGGTTTCATCTGGAAACACCATATATTTT
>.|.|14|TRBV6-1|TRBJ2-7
CASSEAPTVYEQYF
TGTGCCAGCAGTGAGGCCCCGACAGTATACGAGCAGTACTTC
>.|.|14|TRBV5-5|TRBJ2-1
CASSWRDMKNEQFF
TGTGCCAGCAGCTGGAGGGACATGAAGAATGAGCAGTTCTTC
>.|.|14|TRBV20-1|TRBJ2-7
CSAAPPSNSYEQYF
TGCAGTGCTGCACCTCCTAGTAACTCCTACGAGCAGTACTTC
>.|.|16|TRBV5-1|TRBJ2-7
CASSLGPGDFTYEQYF
TGCGCCAGCAGCTTGGGACCGGGGGACTTCACCTACGAGCAGTACTTC
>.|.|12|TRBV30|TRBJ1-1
CAWNRVGTEAFF
TGTGCCTGGAATCGGGTGGGCACTGAAGCTTTCTTT
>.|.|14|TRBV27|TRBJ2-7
CASSSGALFYEQYF
TGTGCCAGCAGTTCGGGAGCCCTCTTCTACGAGCAGTACTTC
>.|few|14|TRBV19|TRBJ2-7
CASSMDSLTYEQYF
TGTGCCAGTAGTATGGACTCCTTGACCTACGAGCAGTACTTC
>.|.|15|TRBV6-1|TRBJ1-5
CASSEAGGSNQPQHF
TGTGCCAGCAGTGAAGCCGGGGGTAGCAATCAGCCCCAGCATTTT
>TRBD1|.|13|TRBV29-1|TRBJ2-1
CSGWDRVHNEQFF
TGCAGCGGCTGGGACAGGGTGCACAATGAGCAGTTCTTC
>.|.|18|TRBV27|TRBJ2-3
CASSPILGVARSTDTQYF
TGTGCCAGCAGTCCAATCCTGGGGGTAGCACGGAGCACAGATACGCAGTATTTT